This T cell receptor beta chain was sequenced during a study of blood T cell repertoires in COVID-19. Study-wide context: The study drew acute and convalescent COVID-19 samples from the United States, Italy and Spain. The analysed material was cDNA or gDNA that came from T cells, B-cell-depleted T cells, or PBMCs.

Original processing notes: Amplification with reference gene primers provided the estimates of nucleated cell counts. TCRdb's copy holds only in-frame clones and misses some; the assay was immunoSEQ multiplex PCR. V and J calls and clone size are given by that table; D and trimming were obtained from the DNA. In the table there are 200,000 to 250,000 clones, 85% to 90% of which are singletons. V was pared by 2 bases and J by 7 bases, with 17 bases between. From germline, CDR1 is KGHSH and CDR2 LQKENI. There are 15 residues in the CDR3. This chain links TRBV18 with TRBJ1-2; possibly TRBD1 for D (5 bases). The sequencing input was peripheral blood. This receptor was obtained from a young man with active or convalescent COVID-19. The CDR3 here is CASSPAEEGRSGYTF. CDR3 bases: TGTGCCAGCTCACCAGCTGAGGAGGGGAGATCTGGCTACACCTTC.